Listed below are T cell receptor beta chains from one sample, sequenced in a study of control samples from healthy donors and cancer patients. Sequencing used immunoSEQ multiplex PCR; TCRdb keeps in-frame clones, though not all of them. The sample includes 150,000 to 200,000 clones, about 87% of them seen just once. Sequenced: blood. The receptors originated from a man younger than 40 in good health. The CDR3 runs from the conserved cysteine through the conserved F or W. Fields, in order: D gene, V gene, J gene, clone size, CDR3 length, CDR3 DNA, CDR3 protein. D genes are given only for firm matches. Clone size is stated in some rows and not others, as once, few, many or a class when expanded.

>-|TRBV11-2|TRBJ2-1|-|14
TGTGCCAGCAGCTATGGGGGGTCCTACAATGAGCAGTTCTTC
CASSYGGSYNEQFF
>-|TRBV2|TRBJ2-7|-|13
TGTGCCAGCAGTCGACCGGTAGGGAACGAGCAGTACTTC
CASSRPVGNEQYF
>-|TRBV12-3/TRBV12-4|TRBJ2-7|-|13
TGTGCCAGCAGAGGGGCAGGGAGGAACGAGCAGTACTTC
CASRGAGRNEQYF
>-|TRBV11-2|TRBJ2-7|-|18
TGTGCCAGCAGCCTTTGGGACTTTCTGTGGGGGAGCTCCTACGAGCAGTACTTC
CASSLWDFLWGSSYEQYF
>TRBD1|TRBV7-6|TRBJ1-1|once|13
TGTGCCAGCAGCTTTTCCCGGGACAGAGAAGCTTTCTTT
CASSFSRDREAFF
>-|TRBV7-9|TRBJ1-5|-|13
TGTGCCAGCAGCCGCGGAAGCAATCAGCCCCAGCATTTT
CASSRGSNQPQHF
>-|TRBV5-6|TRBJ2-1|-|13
TGTGCCAGCAGCCCGGTGGGACAATCTGGACAGTTCTTC
CASSPVGQSGQFF
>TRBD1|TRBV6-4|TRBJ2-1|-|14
TGTGCCAGCAGTGGACAGGGGGCCTACAATGAGCAGTTCTTC
CASSGQGAYNEQFF
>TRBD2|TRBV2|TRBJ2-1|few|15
TGTGCCAGCAGCGGGGGGGCCGGGTCCTACAATGAGCAGTTCTTC
CASSGGAGSYNEQFF
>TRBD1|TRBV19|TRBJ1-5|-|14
TGTGCCAGTCGGGACAGCGCTTTCAATCAGCCCCAGCATTTT
CASRDSAFNQPQHF
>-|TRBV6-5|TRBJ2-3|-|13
TGTGCCAGCCTGGCAGACGAGAAAGATACGCAGTATTTT
CASLADEKDTQYF
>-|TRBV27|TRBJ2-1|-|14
TGTGCCAGCAGTTCCGGACGTGGTGACAATGAGCAGTTCTTC
CASSSGRGDNEQFF
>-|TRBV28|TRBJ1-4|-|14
TGTGCCAGCAGCCCGGGACACAAAAATGAAAAACTGTTTTTT
CASSPGHKNEKLFF
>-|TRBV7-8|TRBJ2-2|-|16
TGTGCCAGCAGCTCCTCCGGGCACGCGAACACCGGGGAGCTGTTTTTT
CASSSSGHANTGELFF
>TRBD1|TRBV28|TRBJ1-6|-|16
TGTGCCAGCAGTTCCGGACAGGGTTTAGGTGATTCACCCCTCCACTTT
CASSSGQGLGDSPLHF
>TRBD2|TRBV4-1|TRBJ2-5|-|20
TGCGCCAGCAGCCAAGAAGAAGGTCTAGCGGGGGGGCCGGGAAGAGAGACCCAGTACTTC
CASSQEEGLAGGPGRETQYF
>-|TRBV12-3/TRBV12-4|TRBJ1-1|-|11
TGTGCCAGCAATGCCGAGAGGACGGCTTTCTTT
CASNAERTAFF
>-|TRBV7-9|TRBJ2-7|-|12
TGTGCCAGCAGCTCCGGGACAACCGAGCAGTACTTC
CASSSGTTEQYF
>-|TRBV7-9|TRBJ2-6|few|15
TGTGCCAGCAGCTTAGGGGTCTCTGGGGCCAACGTCCTGACTTTC
CASSLGVSGANVLTF
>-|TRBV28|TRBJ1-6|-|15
TGTGCCAGCAGTTTCCAGAGGGGTTATAATTCACCCCTCCACTTT
CASSFQRGYNSPLHF
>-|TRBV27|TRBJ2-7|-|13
TGTGCCAGCAGTTTACGGCAGGGCGGCGAGCAGTACTTC
CASSLRQGGEQYF
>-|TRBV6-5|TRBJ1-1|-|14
TGTGCCAGCAGTAAACGGCCGGGGGGCACTGAAGCTTTCTTT
CASSKRPGGTEAFF
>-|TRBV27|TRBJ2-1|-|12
TGTGCCAGCAGTTTTTCGGGGCATGAGCAGTTCTTC
CASSFSGHEQFF
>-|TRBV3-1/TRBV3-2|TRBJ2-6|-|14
TGTGCCAGCAGCCAAGAAGCTGGGGCCAACGTCCTGACTTTC
CASSQEAGANVLTF
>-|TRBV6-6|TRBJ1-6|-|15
TGTGCCAGCGGACCCCGGCTCACTAAGAATTCACCCCTCCACTTT
CASGPRLTKNSPLHF
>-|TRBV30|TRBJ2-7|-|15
TGTGCCTGGAGTGTATTGGGTCCCGGGGGCTACGAGCAGTACTTC
CAWSVLGPGGYEQYF
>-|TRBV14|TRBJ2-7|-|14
TGTGCCAGCAGCCAAGAGGCGTTTACCTACGAGCAGTACTTC
CASSQEAFTYEQYF
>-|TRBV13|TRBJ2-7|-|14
TGTGCCAGCAGCTTAGGGACCTCCCCCTACGAGCAGTACTTC
CASSLGTSPYEQYF
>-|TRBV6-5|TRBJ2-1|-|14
TGTGCCAGCAGTTACGGGGGGTCCTACAATGAGCAGTTCTTC
CASSYGGSYNEQFF
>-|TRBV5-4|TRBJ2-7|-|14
TGTGCCAGCAGCGCTGACAGCCTTGGAAACGAGCAGTACTTC
CASSADSLGNEQYF
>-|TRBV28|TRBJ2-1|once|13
TGTGCCAGCAGTTTATTAGGGATCAACGAGCAGTTCTTC
CASSLLGINEQFF
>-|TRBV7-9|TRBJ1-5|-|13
TGTGCCAGCAGCTTAGCGCAATGGGAGCCCCAGCATTTT
CASSLAQWEPQHF
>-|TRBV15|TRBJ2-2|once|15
TGTGCCACCAGCAATGAGGGAACCAACACCGGGGAGCTGTTTTTT
CATSNEGTNTGELFF
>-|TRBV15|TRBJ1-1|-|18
TGTGCCACCAGCAGAGATGTCAGATGGGTGGGCCTGGGCACTGAAGCTTTCTTT
CATSRDVRWVGLGTEAFF
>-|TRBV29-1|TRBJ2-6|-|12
TGCAGCGTTCGAGGTGGGGCCAACGTCCTGACTTTC
CSVRGGANVLTF
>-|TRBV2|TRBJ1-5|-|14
TGTGCCAGCAGCCTCGACTCTCCCAATCAGCCCCAGCATTTT
CASSLDSPNQPQHF
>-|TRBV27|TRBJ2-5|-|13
TGTGCCAGCAGGTCGGGACTCCTCGAGACCCAGTACTTC
CASRSGLLETQYF
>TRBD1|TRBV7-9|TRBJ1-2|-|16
TGTGCCAGCAGCCATGACAGGGAGTTTGTTTTGCATGGCTACACCTTC
CASSHDREFVLHGYTF
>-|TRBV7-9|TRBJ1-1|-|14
TGTGCCAGCAGCTTAAGACTGGTGAACACTGAAGCTTTCTTT
CASSLRLVNTEAFF
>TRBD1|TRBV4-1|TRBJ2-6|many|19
TGCGCCAGCAGCCAAGTTGACAGGGGTTCATACTCTGGGGCCAACGTCCTGACTTTC
CASSQVDRGSYSGANVLTF
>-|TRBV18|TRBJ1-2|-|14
TGTGCCAGCTCACTTTCCTTAGGAGGGGATGGCTACACCTTC
CASSLSLGGDGYTF
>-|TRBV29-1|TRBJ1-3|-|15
TGCAGCGTTGAAGGGGGGACGGAATCTGGAAACACCATATATTTT
CSVEGGTESGNTIYF
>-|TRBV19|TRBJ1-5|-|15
TGTGCCAGTAGTATTGGGGCCTATAGCAATCAGCCCCAGCATTTT
CASSIGAYSNQPQHF
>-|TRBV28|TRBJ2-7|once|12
TGTGCCAGCACTGGCCAGGGGCCGGAGCAGTACTTC
CASTGQGPEQYF
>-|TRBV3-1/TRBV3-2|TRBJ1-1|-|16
TGTGCCAGCAGCCGCCAGGGACCTACCCTGAACACTGAAGCTTTCTTT
CASSRQGPTLNTEAFF
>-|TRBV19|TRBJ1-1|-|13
TGTGCCAGTAGTGGGAGGGGGAACACTGAAGCTTTCTTT
CASSGRGNTEAFF
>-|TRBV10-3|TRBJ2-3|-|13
TGTGCCAGCAGGACTTCTAGCACAGATACGCAGTATTTT
CASRTSSTDTQYF
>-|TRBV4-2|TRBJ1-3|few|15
TGTGCCAGCAGCCAAGAGGGGAGCTCTGGAAACACCATATATTTT
CASSQEGSSGNTIYF
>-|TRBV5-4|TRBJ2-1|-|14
TGTGCCAGCAGCCTTGGATCCACGGTGGATGAGCAGTTCTTC
CASSLGSTVDEQFF
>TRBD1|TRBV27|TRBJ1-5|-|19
TGTGCCAGCAGTTTATCTGGCAGGGGGGGGTTAGGAAGCAATCAGCCCCAGCATTTT
CASSLSGRGGLGSNQPQHF
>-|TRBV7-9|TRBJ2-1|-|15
TGTGCCAGCAGCTTCCGGGACATCTACTACAATGAGCAGTTCTTC
CASSFRDIYYNEQFF
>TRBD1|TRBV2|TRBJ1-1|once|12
TGTGCCACCAAGGACAGGGCCACTGAAGCTTTCTTT
CATKDRATEAFF
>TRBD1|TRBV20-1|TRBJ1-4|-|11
TGCAGTGCGTTGACAGGGGAAAAACTGTTTTTT
CSALTGEKLFF
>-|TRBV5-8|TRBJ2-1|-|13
TGTGCCAGCAGCTTAAACCTGAACAATGAGCAGTTCTTC
CASSLNLNNEQFF
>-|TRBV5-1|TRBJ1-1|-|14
TGCGCCAGCAGCTTGGAGGGGAAGAACACTGAAGCTTTCTTT
CASSLEGKNTEAFF